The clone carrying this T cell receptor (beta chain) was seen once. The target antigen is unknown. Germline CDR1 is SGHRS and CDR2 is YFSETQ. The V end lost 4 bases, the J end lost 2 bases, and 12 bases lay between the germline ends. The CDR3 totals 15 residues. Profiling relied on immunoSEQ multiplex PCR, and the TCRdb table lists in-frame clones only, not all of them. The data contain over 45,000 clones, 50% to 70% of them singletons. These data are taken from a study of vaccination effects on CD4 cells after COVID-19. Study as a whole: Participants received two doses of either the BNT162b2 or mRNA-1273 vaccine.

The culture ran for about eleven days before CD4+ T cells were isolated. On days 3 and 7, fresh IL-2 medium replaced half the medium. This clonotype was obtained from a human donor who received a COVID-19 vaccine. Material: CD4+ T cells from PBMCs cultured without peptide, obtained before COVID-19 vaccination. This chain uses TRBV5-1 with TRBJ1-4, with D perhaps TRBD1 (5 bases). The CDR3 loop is CASSHQGATNEKLFF. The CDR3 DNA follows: TGCGCCAGCAGCCACCAGGGTGCGACTAATGAAAAACTGTTTTTT.